A selection of T cell receptor beta chains follows, all from one sample in a study of cytomegalovirus exposure and HLA in healthy donors. Only in-frame clones appear in the TCRdb table, and some are missing; sequencing was by immunoSEQ multiplex PCR. The sample has about 240,000 clones; about three quarters are singletons. The specimen was PBMCs. These receptors originate from a boy aged 10-17 years in good health and CMV-seronegative. The CDR3 runs from the conserved cysteine through the conserved F or W. The D gene is left open where the match is weak. A row's size may be missing; if present it is once, few, many or a size class.

CDR3aa: CAWSVGRGRGETQYF; CDR3nt: TGTGCCTGGAGTGTCGGCAGGGGGCGCGGGGAGACCCAGTACTTC; d_gene: TRBD1; v_gene: TRBV30; j_gene: TRBJ2-5; abundance: .
CDR3aa: CAGTILTNYGYTF; CDR3nt: TGTGCCGGGACTATTCTAACTAACTATGGCTACACCTTC; d_gene: .; v_gene: TRBV6-1; j_gene: TRBJ1-2; abundance: .
CDR3aa: CASSPSSGRNLWRFF; CDR3nt: TGTGCCAGCAGCCCCTCTAGCGGGAGGAACCTATGGCGGTTCTTC; d_gene: TRBD2; v_gene: TRBV7-2; j_gene: TRBJ2-1; abundance: .
CDR3aa: CASPGVLYF; CDR3nt: TGTGCCAGCCCAGGGGTCCTGTACTTC; d_gene: .; v_gene: TRBV3-1/TRBV3-2; j_gene: TRBJ2-7; abundance: .
CDR3aa: CASSQPSGGDGYTF; CDR3nt: TGTGCCAGTAGTCAGCCCTCAGGGGGCGATGGCTACACCTTC; d_gene: TRBD1; v_gene: TRBV19; j_gene: TRBJ1-2; abundance: .
CDR3aa: CASRGAGSRETQYF; CDR3nt: TGTGCCAGCCGCGGGGCCGGGAGCCGGGAGACCCAGTACTTC; d_gene: .; v_gene: TRBV6-5; j_gene: TRBJ2-5; abundance: .
CDR3aa: CASFGEPYYGYTF; CDR3nt: TGTGCCAGCTTCGGGGAGCCCTACTATGGCTACACCTTC; d_gene: .; v_gene: TRBV14; j_gene: TRBJ1-2; abundance: .
CDR3aa: CASSYGGSSYNEQFF; CDR3nt: TGTGCCAGCAGTTACGGAGGGAGCTCCTACAATGAGCAGTTCTTC; d_gene: .; v_gene: TRBV6-5; j_gene: TRBJ2-1; abundance: once
CDR3aa: CSVRTGTAGEQYF; CDR3nt: TGCAGCGTAAGGACAGGTACTGCAGGCGAGCAGTACTTC; d_gene: TRBD1; v_gene: TRBV29-1; j_gene: TRBJ2-7; abundance: .
CDR3aa: CASSLMGGRGGNEQFF; CDR3nt: TGTGCCAGCAGCTTGATGGGGGGGAGGGGGGGAAATGAGCAGTTCTTC; d_gene: .; v_gene: TRBV7-2; j_gene: TRBJ2-1; abundance: .
CDR3aa: CASSLIAGHYNEQFF; CDR3nt: TGTGCCAGCTCACTTATAGCGGGTCACTACAATGAGCAGTTCTTC; d_gene: TRBD2; v_gene: TRBV18; j_gene: TRBJ2-1; abundance: .
CDR3aa: CASSQEPGANEQYF; CDR3nt: TGCGCCAGCAGCCAAGAACCAGGGGCTAACGAGCAGTACTTC; d_gene: .; v_gene: TRBV4-1; j_gene: TRBJ2-7; abundance: .
CDR3aa: CASSSHPSGGGTDTQYF; CDR3nt: TGTGCCAGCAGCTCCCACCCTAGCGGGGGGGGCACAGATACGCAGTATTTT; d_gene: TRBD2; v_gene: TRBV7-3; j_gene: TRBJ2-3; abundance: .
CDR3aa: CASSIEADYLNTEAFF; CDR3nt: TGTGCCAGTAGTATCGAGGCCGACTACTTGAACACTGAAGCTTTCTTT; d_gene: .; v_gene: TRBV19; j_gene: TRBJ1-1; abundance: .
CDR3aa: CASRGQGAVGYTF; CDR3nt: TGTGCCAGCAGGGGGCAGGGGGCGGTCGGCTACACCTTC; d_gene: TRBD1; v_gene: TRBV27; j_gene: TRBJ1-2; abundance: .
CDR3aa: CASSQGRGGEDTQYF; CDR3nt: TGTGCCAGCAGCCAAGGTCGAGGGGGGGAAGATACGCAGTATTTT; d_gene: .; v_gene: TRBV4-2; j_gene: TRBJ2-3; abundance: .
CDR3aa: CSVVPGLNYGYTF; CDR3nt: TGCAGCGTTGTCCCGGGACTTAACTATGGCTACACCTTC; d_gene: .; v_gene: TRBV29-1; j_gene: TRBJ1-2; abundance: .
CDR3aa: CASSSTGSYEQYF; CDR3nt: TGTGCCAGCAGTTCGACAGGAAGCTACGAGCAGTACTTC; d_gene: .; v_gene: TRBV6-5; j_gene: TRBJ2-7; abundance: few
CDR3aa: CASSWTGGQANEQFF; CDR3nt: TGTGCCAGCAGCTGGACGGGGGGACAGGCGAATGAGCAGTTCTTC; d_gene: .; v_gene: TRBV11-2; j_gene: TRBJ2-1; abundance: .
CDR3aa: CASSLADRASYTF; CDR3nt: TGTGCCAGCAGCTTGGCGGACAGGGCCAGCTACACCTTC; d_gene: TRBD1; v_gene: TRBV5-4; j_gene: TRBJ1-2; abundance: .
CDR3aa: CASSEVDRRWVYGYTF; CDR3nt: TGTGCCAGCAGTGAAGTGGACAGGAGGTGGGTCTATGGCTACACCTTC; d_gene: TRBD1; v_gene: TRBV2; j_gene: TRBJ1-2; abundance: once
CDR3aa: CASSGTKTGREAFF; CDR3nt: TGTGCCAGCAGTGGGACAAAGACAGGCCGTGAAGCTTTCTTT; d_gene: .; v_gene: TRBV6-1; j_gene: TRBJ1-1; abundance: once
CDR3aa: CASSPGLRNTGELFF; CDR3nt: TGTGCCAGCAGTCCTGGACTTCGTAACACCGGGGAGCTGTTTTTT; d_gene: .; v_gene: TRBV7-6; j_gene: TRBJ2-2; abundance: .
CDR3aa: CATSRERRVSYGYTF; CDR3nt: TGTGCCACCAGCAGAGAGCGACGGGTTTCCTATGGCTACACCTTC; d_gene: .; v_gene: TRBV15; j_gene: TRBJ1-2; abundance: once
CDR3aa: CASMRGTGRADTQYF; CDR3nt: TGTGCCAGCATGAGGGGGACAGGGCGGGCAGATACGCAGTATTTT; d_gene: TRBD1; v_gene: TRBV9; j_gene: TRBJ2-3; abundance: .
CDR3aa: CASSGLLRGNTIYF; CDR3nt: TGTGCCAGCAGTGGACTCCTGAGGGGAAACACCATATATTTT; d_gene: .; v_gene: TRBV2; j_gene: TRBJ1-3; abundance: .
CDR3aa: CASSITEHEGKLFF; CDR3nt: TGTGCCAGCAGCATCACAGAGCATGAAGGAAAACTGTTTTTT; d_gene: .; v_gene: TRBV13; j_gene: TRBJ1-4; abundance: .
CDR3aa: CASSAEGSGANVLTF; CDR3nt: TGTGCCAGCAGTGCGGAGGGTTCTGGGGCCAACGTCCTGACTTTC; d_gene: .; v_gene: TRBV2; j_gene: TRBJ2-6; abundance: .
CDR3aa: CASSESRLAEAQYF; CDR3nt: TGCGCCAGCAGTGAGTCACGACTAGCTGAGGCGCAGTATTTT; d_gene: TRBD2; v_gene: TRBV10-2; j_gene: TRBJ2-3; abundance: .
CDR3aa: CASSQGRASGKETQYF; CDR3nt: TGCGCCAGCAGCCAAGGCAGGGCTAGCGGGAAAGAGACCCAGTACTTC; d_gene: TRBD2; v_gene: TRBV4-1; j_gene: TRBJ2-5; abundance: once
CDR3aa: CASTKVSGPETQYF; CDR3nt: TGTGCCAGCACGAAGGTTAGCGGCCCAGAGACCCAGTACTTC; d_gene: .; v_gene: TRBV6-1; j_gene: TRBJ2-5; abundance: .
CDR3aa: CASRAGVRNTIYF; CDR3nt: TGTGCCAGCAGAGCAGGGGTTCGAAACACCATATATTTT; d_gene: .; v_gene: TRBV2; j_gene: TRBJ1-3; abundance: few
CDR3aa: CASSHWWGGATGELFF; CDR3nt: TGTGCCAGCAGTCACTGGTGGGGCGGGGCCACCGGGGAGCTGTTTTTT; d_gene: .; v_gene: TRBV27; j_gene: TRBJ2-2; abundance: .
CDR3aa: CASSPQGRGYGYTF; CDR3nt: TGTGCCAGCAGTCCCCAGGGGAGAGGCTATGGCTACACCTTC; d_gene: .; v_gene: TRBV27; j_gene: TRBJ1-2; abundance: .
CDR3aa: CASREGTSGTYNEQFF; CDR3nt: TGCGCCAGCAGGGAGGGGACTAGCGGAACCTACAATGAGCAGTTCTTC; d_gene: TRBD2; v_gene: TRBV5-1; j_gene: TRBJ2-1; abundance: .
CDR3aa: CASSSRTGGGFSYYNEQFF; CDR3nt: TGTGCCAGCAGCTCCAGGACAGGGGGCGGTTTTTCCTACTACAATGAGCAGTTCTTC; d_gene: TRBD1; v_gene: TRBV5-6; j_gene: TRBJ2-1; abundance: few
CDR3aa: CASSQDLAGNYYGYTF; CDR3nt: TGTGCCAGCAGCCAAGATCTGGCAGGGAATTACTATGGCTACACCTTC; d_gene: .; v_gene: TRBV4-2; j_gene: TRBJ1-2; abundance: .
CDR3aa: CASSLGQGANYGYTF; CDR3nt: TGTGCCAGCAGCTTGGGACAGGGAGCTAACTATGGCTACACCTTC; d_gene: TRBD1; v_gene: TRBV5-4; j_gene: TRBJ1-2; abundance: once
CDR3aa: CASSLAGGRSETQYF; CDR3nt: TGCGCCAGCAGCTTGGCGGGAGGGCGTTCGGAGACCCAGTACTTC; d_gene: TRBD2; v_gene: TRBV5-1; j_gene: TRBJ2-5; abundance: once
CDR3aa: CASSVDGYEQYF; CDR3nt: TGTGCCAGCAGCGTAGACGGGTACGAGCAGTACTTC; d_gene: .; v_gene: TRBV9; j_gene: TRBJ2-7; abundance: .